The present entry profiles one T cell receptor beta chain with its context. This clone has a handful of counts. No cognate antigen has been identified for it. No base-level quality is on record; no much larger clone is a single base apart. The data stem from a study of T cell responses to AZD1222 COVID-19 vaccine (dated by TCRdb to the early 2020s). Background on the whole study: AZD1222 recipients given second doses at about 4 weeks or at about 12 weeks were pooled, since spike-specific TCR depth and breadth were not found to differ between the two schedules. Trial participants were enrolled into age subgroups of 18-55, 56-69 and 70-plus years, which contained around 150, 28 and 57 TCR-sequenced participants, respectively. TCR sequencing covered 230 to 250 trial participants: 200 to 210 given two doses of AZD1222 and approximately 26 given two doses of MenACWY control vaccine.

The CDR3 regions of human TCRbeta chains were analyzed by immunosequencing. The study's processing was this. Repertoire TCRs were matched against a reference library of SARS-CoV-2-specific TCRs generated with the MIRA antigen-specificity platform. Breadth was defined as the fraction of unique TCRs that were SARS-CoV-2-associated, and depth was defined as the fraction of total T cells that were SARS-CoV-2-associated. Using the MIRA data, every spike-specific TCR was mapped to the spike region that the TCR reacted to and assigned to either a CD4 or a CD8 class. Log10-transformed breadth and depth values were compared by one-way ANOVA with Sidak's multiple comparisons tests. TCRdb mirrors the immuneACCESS table, restricted to in-frame sequences. Some clones are absent from its copies; in checked studies, under half trace to an unresolved V gene, and the reason for the others is unknown. V and J calls and clone size are those listed in that table; D and trimming were worked out from the DNA. The sample yields some 130,000 clones; more than 80% were counted once. Roughly 4.3% of the sample rests with the top ten.

Overall results and qualifications from the work: The 56-69-year group was small, and its depth increase did not reach significance, likely because of low power. Epitopes outside the regions mutated in the B.1.351 and B.1.1.7 variants were reportedly recognized by nearly half of the unique spike-specific TCRs. After two AZD1222 doses, spike-specific TCR breadth and depth were significantly higher than at day 0 and than in MenACWY recipients. Only five or six AZD1222 recipients were SARS-CoV-2 seropositive at baseline, limiting conclusions about previously exposed vaccinees. Vaccine-associated CD4 TCRs spanned the whole spike protein, with dominant responses in regions 160-218 and 743-854. Participants were mostly white British, with more females than males. The authors suggested clonal diversity may have been underestimated. Because no day 14 peak-response samples were available, the repertoires could be characterized only after the peak T cell response.

Sample time point, as interpreted from the label and publication: baseline before first vaccination. Vaccinee samples were obtained from the UK trials COV001 and COV002, which included a single-blind randomized controlled phase 2/3 trial of AZD1222 (ChAdOx1 nCoV-19) in healthy adults. For TCRbeta chain sequencing, PBMC samples were collected from trial participants at day 0 and at day 28 after the second dose. The source of this sequence is an adult in good health. The sample here was peripheral blood, taken on day 0 of AZD1222 vaccination.

The CDR3 protein: CASSLNQGNYLLEQYF. The nucleotide sequence reads as follows: TGTGCCAGCAGTTTAAATCAAGGGAACTACCTCCTCGAGCAGTACTTC. Recombination connected TRBV27 to TRBJ2-7; the D gene assignment is ambiguous. Including the terminal cysteine and phenylalanine, the CDR3 comprises 16 residues. The kept DNA is CDR3 alone, 48 bases in frame from the first base. As encoded in the germline V gene (reference sequence), CDR1 is MNHEY while CDR2 is SMNVEV. Between the V and J ends, shortened by 2 bases and 6 bases respectively, the junction contains 20 bases.